This T cell receptor (beta chain) was sequenced in a study of T cell changes during pregnancy in multiple sclerosis. This CDR3 has 12 amino acids. TCRdb's copy holds only in-frame clones and misses some; the assay was immunoSEQ multiplex PCR. The repertoire holds 74,000 or so clones, over 85% seen once, with 0.21% in the top ten. This chain links TRBV21-1 with TRBJ2-7; the listed D gene, TRBD2, was not tested against the DNA. TRBV21-1 is classified as a pseudogene. This specimen consisted of CD4+ T cells from peripheral blood mononuclear cells, obtained before pregnancy. This TCR was sampled from a female donor with multiple sclerosis, enrolled in a pregnancy study. This CDR3 reads CARGGGSLEQYF. In nucleotides, the CDR3 is TGTGCCAGGGGTGGAGGGAGTCTCGAGCAGTACTTC.